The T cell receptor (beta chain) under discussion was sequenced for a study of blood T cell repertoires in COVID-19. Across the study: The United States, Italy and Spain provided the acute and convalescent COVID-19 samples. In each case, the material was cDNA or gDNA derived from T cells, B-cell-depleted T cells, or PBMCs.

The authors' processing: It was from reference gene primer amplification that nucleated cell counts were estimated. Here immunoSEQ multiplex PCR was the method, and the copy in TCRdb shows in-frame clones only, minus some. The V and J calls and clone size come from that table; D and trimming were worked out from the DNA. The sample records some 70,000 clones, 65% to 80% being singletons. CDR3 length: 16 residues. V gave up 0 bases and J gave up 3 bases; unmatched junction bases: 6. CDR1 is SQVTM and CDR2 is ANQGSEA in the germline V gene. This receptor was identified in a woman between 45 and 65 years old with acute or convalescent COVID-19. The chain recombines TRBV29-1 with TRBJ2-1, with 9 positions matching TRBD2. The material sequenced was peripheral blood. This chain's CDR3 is CSVEDSGGENYNEQFF. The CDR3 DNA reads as TGCAGCGTTGAAGATAGCGGGGGAGAAAACTACAATGAGCAGTTCTTC.